The clone carrying this TCR beta chain was detected a few times. Its antigen is still unknown. Generation of TCR beta libraries employed quantitative 5'-RACE incorporating molecular barcodes. TCRdb analysed the 5' RACE reads with MiXCR anew, one entry per CDR3 protein. Here the sample spans hundreds of thousands of distinct CDR3 sequences, roughly 12% being singletons. These data belong to a study of CD8 T cells in ankylosing spondylitis. Broader study findings: Made up of roughly 8 highly homologous variants, a TCR beta motif appeared characteristic of ankylosing spondylitis blood.

This CDR3 comprises 13 residues. V was pared by 5 bases and J by 8 bases, with 12 bases between. CDR1 is SGHTA, CDR2 FQGTGA, per germline. Input material: blood, either unsorted or a sorted T cell fraction (not recorded which). This receptor was obtained from a male donor with ankylosing spondylitis. The rearrangement joins TRBV7-3 to TRBJ1-4; D is perhaps TRBD1 (5 bases). CDR3: CASSPDSGEKLFF. The CDR3 DNA reads as TGTGCCAGCAGCCCCGACAGTGGGGAAAAACTGTTTTTT.